Listed here are 21 T cell receptor beta chains from one sample, sequenced in a study of early T cells in non-severe SARS-CoV-2 infection. TCRdb reanalysed the 5' RACE reads using MiXCR and keeps one entry per CDR3 protein. The sample has over 30,000 distinct CDR3 sequences; 7% to 7.5% are singletons. Sequenced material: whole blood, taken at baseline. The receptors originated from an adult who was a healthcare worker with PCR-confirmed SARS-CoV-2 infection or an uninfected control (not recorded which).

This clonotype was counted between two and nine times. The chain uses TRBV20-1 and TRBJ2-7; possible D gene TRBD1, 5 bases. CDR3 length: 15 amino acids. V was trimmed by 6 bases and J by 4 bases, leaving 22 bases between them. Germline loops: CDR1 DFQATT, CDR2 SNEGSKA (reference sequence). Here the CDR3 reads CSATRSGRGQYEQYF. CDR3 coding DNA: TGCAGTGCCACGCGTTCAGGCCGCGGACAATACGAGCAGTACTTC.

This sequence joins TRBV6-5 and TRBJ1-2; TRBD1 agrees at 9 bases. The V segment lost 2 bases and the J segment 4 bases; nucleotides outside the gene matches: 8. The length of the CDR3 is 16 residues. The V gene's germline CDR1 is MNHEY and CDR2 SVGAGI. This CDR3 is CASSYHTGTGSYGYTF. Written as DNA, the CDR3 is TGTGCCAGCAGTTACCATACCGGGACAGGGAGCTATGGCTACACCTTC.

This chain connects TRBV7-2 to TRBJ2-7; TRBD2 agrees at 8 bases. There are 13 residues in the CDR3. In germline, CDR1 is SGHTA, CDR2 FQGNSA. V gave up 3 bases and J gave up 7 bases; unmatched junction bases: 5. CDR3 in amino acids: CASSFAGGLEQYF. In DNA, the CDR3 is TGTGCCAGCAGCTTTGCGGGAGGATTAGAGCAGTACTTC. The full variable domain, rest sourced from reference TRBV7-2 and TRBJ2-7, is GAGVSQSPSNKVTEKGKDVELRCDPISGHTALYWYRQSLGQGLEFLIYFQGNSAPDKSGLPSDRFSAERTGGSVSTLTIQRTQQEDSAVYLCASSFAGGLEQYFGPGTRLTVT.

In this sample, this clonotype turned up many times. The J gene is TRBJ1-6, the V gene TRBV7-2; the D gene is possibly TRBD1 (6 bases). V lost 1 base and J lost 7, with 11 bases in between. This CDR3 is 15 amino acids long. Germline CDR1 SGHTA, CDR2 FQGNSA. The CDR3 nucleotides are TGTGCCAGCAGCTTAGATCAGGGGAGGAATTCACCCCTCCACTTT. Amino acids: CASSLDQGRNSPLHF.

The chain recombines TRBV5-4 with TRBJ2-3; 8 bases map to TRBD2. The J segment lost 2 bases and the V segment lost 4 bases, leaving 12 bases of the junction unmatched. Germline CDR1 reads SGHNT; CDR2 reads YYREEE (reference sequence). The CDR3 sequence is 17 residues long. CDR3 amino acids: CASSSSPRLAITDTQYF. Written as DNA, the CDR3 is TGTGCCAGCAGCAGCTCGCCCCGACTAGCGATCACAGATACGCAGTATTTT.

The rearrangement joins TRBV20-1 to TRBJ2-1; D ambiguous. The CDR3 is made up of 12 amino acids. Trimming shortened V by 1 base and J by 5 bases, and 6 bases separated the two germline ends. CDR1 and CDR2 from the germline V gene are DFQATT and SNEGSKA (reference sequence). CDR3 sequence (DNA): TGCAGTGCTAGAGGGGTCAACAATGAGCAGTTCTTC. This translates into CSARGVNNEQFF.

This clonotype occurred many times. One junction end disagrees with the germline gene, perhaps due to a read error. The chain combines TRBV7-7 with TRBJ2-5; tentative D call: TRBD2 (6 bases). Germline V gives CDR1 SSHAT, CDR2 FNYEAQ (reference sequence). The CDR3 length is 15 residues. The CDR3 loop reads CASSLDKAVGGTQYF. The CDR3 DNA sequence: TGTGCTAGCAGCTTAGACAAGGCCGTGGGGGGGACCCAGTACTTC.

In this sample, this clonotype turned up many times. The V gene is TRBV6-5, the J gene TRBJ1-6, with unresolved D. The germline CDR1 and CDR2 sequences are MNHEY and SVGAGI. The CDR3 is 16 residues long. Trimming removed 0 bases at V and 4 bases at J, with 10 bases between. CDR3 nucleotides: TGTGCCAGCAGTTACTCGTCGGCCGTTTATAATTCACCCCTCCACTTT. It is translated as CASSYSSAVYNSPLHF.

Only a few counts were recorded for this clonotype. This chain links TRBV5-1 with TRBJ2-7; D uncertain. This CDR3 spans 14 amino acids. The germline V and J ends were trimmed by 0 bases and 0 bases, with 7 bases remaining between them. In germline, CDR1 is SGHRS, CDR2 YFSETQ. The CDR3 here is CASSLDPLSYEQYV. As DNA, the CDR3 is TGCGCCAGCAGCTTGGACCCACTCTCCTACGAGCAGTACGTC.

This clonotype was observed a handful of times. V usage is TRBV18 and J usage is TRBJ2-3; D is uncertain. V was clipped by 2 bases and J by 4 bases, with 16 bases between them. CDR3 size: 16 residues. Germline CDR1 KGHSH, CDR2 LQKENI. The CDR3 reads CASSPNDRLLADTQYF. The DNA for the CDR3 is TGTGCCAGCTCACCAAATGATCGGCTGTTGGCAGATACGCAGTATTTT.

The gene calls are TRBV7-8 and TRBJ1-5; D perhaps matches TRBD1 (5 bases). The CDR3 is 12 amino acids. CDR1 and CDR2 (germline): SGHVS, FQNEAQ. The V gene lost 5 bases and the J gene lost 6 bases, with 8 bases spanning the gap. The DNA of the CDR3 is TGTGCCAGCAGCCGGGACCTTCAGCCCCAGCATTTT. Its translation: CASSRDLQPQHF.

This chain's CDR3 is CASRSYYGYTF. CDR3 nucleotides: TGTGCCAGCCGTAGTTACTATGGCTACACCTTC. V and J are TRBV28 and TRBJ1-2, with D unclear. CDR1 MDHEN and CDR2 SYDVKM come from the germline V gene. V was shortened by 8 bases and J by 3 bases, with 7 bases between the two germline ends. The CDR3 length is 11 residues.

The sample holds a few counts of this clonotype. This chain connects TRBV6-2 or TRBV6-3 to TRBJ1-2; D is possibly TRBD1 (5 bases). Germline V gene data show CDR1 as MNHEY and CDR2 as SVGEGT. The CDR3 is 13 residues long. V dropped 2 bases and J dropped 7 bases, with 11 bases sitting between them. The CDR3 region has the DNA TGTGCCAGCAGTTACACCACCGGGGGTGGCTACACCTTC. It specifies CASSYTTGGGYTF.

The chain uses TRBV7-2 and TRBJ2-1, with 11 bases fitting TRBD2. The CDR3 has 15 residues. Germline values: CDR1 SGHTA, CDR2 FQGNSA. Trimming at V came to 8 bases and at J to 8 bases, leaving 11 bases not matched to a gene. CDR3 residues: CASVKLAGDEDEQFF. The CDR3 bases are TGTGCCAGCGTAAAACTAGCGGGAGATGAGGATGAGCAGTTCTTC.

This clonotype occurred a few times. The chain couples TRBV5-1 to TRBJ2-7, with 7 bases lining up with TRBD1. The germline gives CDR1 SGHRS, CDR2 YFSETQ. The CDR3 is 15 amino acids. With V trimmed by 4 bases and J by 2 bases, 9 bases remained unmatched. In nucleotides, the CDR3 is TGCGCCAGCAGCCTCCGGGACAGTTCTACCTACGAGCAGTACTTC. Translated: CASSLRDSSTYEQYF.

There are many counts of this clonotype. The genes are TRBV6-1 and TRBJ2-7; 7 nucleotides line up with TRBD2. The junction had 6 bases not matched to a gene; V was cut back by 7 bases and J by 3 bases. This CDR3 has 13 residues. Looked up from germline, CDR1 is MNHNS and CDR2 is SASEGT. The CDR3 nucleotides are TGTGCCAGCACACGGGGCGGGGGCTACGAGCAGTACTTC. Its protein product is CASTRGGGYEQYF.

This clonotype came up a few times. The chain employs TRBV6-2 or TRBV6-3 and TRBJ2-7, with D maybe TRBD2 (5 bases). The CDR3 runs to 13 residues. With 6 bases removed from V and 6 bases from J, the gap between germline ends came to 15 bases. From germline, CDR1 is MNHEY and CDR2 SVGEGT. The CDR3 here is CASSPGDIGEQYF. The CDR3, as DNA: TGTGCCAGCAGCCCCGGGGATATTGGCGAGCAGTACTTC.

The V gene is TRBV20-1, the J gene TRBJ2-4, with unresolved D. Trimming took off 3 bases at V and 8 bases at J, with 14 bases between the two ends. Germline CDR1 reads DFQATT; CDR2 reads SNEGSKA (reference sequence). The CDR3 spans 13 residues. CDR3 in DNA: TGCAGTGCTAGGTCCCCCGAAGGATACATTCAGTACTTC. The encoded protein is CSARSPEGYIQYF.

The rearrangement uses TRBV20-1 and TRBJ2-3, with a possible D match to TRBD2 (6 bases). The CDR3 covers 15 residues. Germline V gene data show CDR1 as DFQATT and CDR2 as SNEGSKA (reference sequence). Between the trimmed V and J ends, which lost 3 bases and 0 bases, there was a span of 13 bases. The CDR3: CSASFRAGSTDTQYF. CDR3 nucleotides: TGCAGTGCTAGTTTTCGAGCGGGCAGCACAGATACGCAGTATTTT.

This sequence joins TRBV18 and TRBJ2-3, with D possibly TRBD2 on 5 matching bases. The CDR3 covers 16 residues. Germline lookup yields CDR1 KGHSH and CDR2 LQKENI. The germline V and J ends were trimmed by 0 bases and 5 bases, with 15 bases remaining between them. CDR3 loop: CASSPPVGSARDTQYF. CDR3 nucleotides: TGTGCCAGCTCACCACCGGTCGGTAGCGCGAGAGATACGCAGTATTTT.

The sample holds many counts of this clonotype. The chain has TRBV18 and TRBJ1-1; D not resolved. V was shortened by 0 bases and J by 2 bases, with 7 bases between the two germline ends. Germline V gene data show CDR1 as KGHSH and CDR2 as LQKENI. This CDR3 is 14 amino acids long. For the CDR3, the DNA is TGTGCCAGCTCACCACCGAGTTATAACACTGAAGCTTTCTTT. This encodes CASSPPSYNTEAFF.